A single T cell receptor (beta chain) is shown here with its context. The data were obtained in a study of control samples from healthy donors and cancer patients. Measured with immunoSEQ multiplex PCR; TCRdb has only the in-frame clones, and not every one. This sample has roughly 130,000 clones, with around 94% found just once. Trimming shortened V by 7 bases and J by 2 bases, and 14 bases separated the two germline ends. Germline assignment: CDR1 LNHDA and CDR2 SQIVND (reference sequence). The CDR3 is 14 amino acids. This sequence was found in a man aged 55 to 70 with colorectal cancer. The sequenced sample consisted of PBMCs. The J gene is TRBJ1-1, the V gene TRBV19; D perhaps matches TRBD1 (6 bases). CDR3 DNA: TGTGCCAGTAACACAGACAGGATTAACACTGAAGCTTTCTTT. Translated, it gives CASNTDRINTEAFF.